These 13 T cell receptor beta chains share one sample of origin, sequenced in a study of blood T cells in healthy people across ages. Then a second PCR, running about 7 to 11 cycles, was carried out with a sample-barcoded 5' primer and a J-beta primer mix. MiXCR was run by TCRdb on the 5' RACE reads, yielding one entry per CDR3 protein. The repertoire holds some 1.5 million distinct CDR3 sequences, with roughly 43% as singletons. Input material: blood. These receptors came from a woman younger than 35 in good health.

A few counts support this clonotype. The chain is built from TRBV6-5 and TRBJ2-1, with TRBD1 as a possible D gene (6 bases). The DNA end is a closer match to TRBJ2-7, so the J assignment may be wrong. Germline loops: CDR1 MNHEY, CDR2 SVGAGI. CDR3 length: 14 residues. The CDR3 DNA reads TGTGCCAGCAGGGTGGACAGATCCTACAATGAGCAGTACTTC. This gives the protein CASRVDRSYNEQYF.

The chain links TRBV4-3 to TRBJ2-2, with D possibly TRBD2 on 5 matching bases. The V end lost 0 bases, the J end lost 7 bases, and 15 bases lay between the germline ends. The CDR3 sequence is 16 residues long. The germline V gene encodes CDR1 LGHNA and CDR2 YSLEER. DNA for the CDR3: TGCGCCAGCAGCCAAGAACCCGGGATCCGCGACGGGGAGCTGTTTTTT. The encoded protein is CASSQEPGIRDGELFF.

This clonotype occurred a few times. V is TRBV29-1 and J is TRBJ2-7, with D perhaps matching TRBD2 (7 bases). The CDR3 extends over 14 amino acids. The germline gives CDR1 SQVTM, CDR2 ANQGSEA. V lost 2 bases and J lost 6, with 17 bases in between. CDR3 sequence: CSVERGGSYGEQYF. The CDR3 DNA sequence: TGCAGCGTTGAAAGGGGGGGGTCGTACGGCGAGCAGTACTTC.

The chain employs TRBV4-1 and TRBJ2-7; weak D call: TRBD2 (7 bases). From germline, CDR1 is MGHRA and CDR2 YSYEKL. The CDR3 length is 16 residues. V was cut by 3 bases and J by 7 bases, with 22 bases left in between. The CDR3 sequence: CASSQPLAGGGNEQYF. CDR3 nucleotides: TGCGCCAGCAGCCAGCCCCTCGCTGGCGGGGGCAATGAGCAGTACTTC.

The rearrangement links TRBV20-1 to TRBJ2-1; TRBD1 matches 10 bases. J gave up 10 bases and V 0 bases, and 9 bases lay outside the gene matches. CDR3 length: 15 amino acids. Germline V gene sequence: CDR1 DFQATT, CDR2 SNEGSKA (reference sequence). In DNA, the CDR3 is TGCAGTGCTAGAGATCACGGGACAGGGGTATACGAGCAGTTCTTC. Translation: CSARDHGTGVYEQFF.

This chain joins TRBV6-2 or TRBV6-3 and TRBJ2-5, with D unclear. The V gene's germline CDR1 is MNHEY and CDR2 SVGEGT. The CDR3 covers 14 residues. With 5 bases removed from V and 0 bases from J, the gap between germline ends came to 10 bases. CDR3 sequence (DNA): TGTGCCAGCAGTCCCACAGCGAACCAAGAGACCCAGTACTTC. Protein sequence: CASSPTANQETQYF.

The genes are TRBV28 and TRBJ2-7, with 8 bases matching TRBD1. The germline gives CDR1 MDHEN, CDR2 SYDVKM. V lost 7 bases to trimming and J lost 3 bases; unmatched junction nucleotides: 5. The CDR3 is 13 residues long. The CDR3: CASIPQGDYEQYF. For the CDR3, the DNA is TGTGCCAGCATCCCACAGGGGGACTACGAGCAGTACTTC.

V is TRBV9 and J is TRBJ2-7; D not resolved. This CDR3 has 15 amino acids. The germline V gene encodes CDR1 SGDLS and CDR2 YYNGEE. V was trimmed by 0 bases and J by 3 bases, leaving 13 bases between them. The CDR3 region has the DNA TGTGCCAGCAGCGTAGAGGCAGGAAATAACTACGAGCAGTACTTC. Translation: CASSVEAGNNYEQYF.

This clonotype was counted between two and nine times. The chain uses TRBV12-3 or TRBV12-4 and TRBJ2-7, with D unclear. The CDR3 loop spans 13 amino acids. The V and J ends lost 5 bases and 12 bases respectively, with 20 bases between them. DNA for the CDR3: TGTGCCAGCAGTGTCGGATTGACCGGATCGAGGTACTTC. This encodes CASSVGLTGSRYF.

The V and J genes are TRBV20-1 and TRBJ2-5; maybe TRBD2 (6 bases). The J call is uncertain, as TRBJ2-7 better fits the DNA end. CDR3 length equals 13 residues. Germline CDR1 DFQATT, CDR2 SNEGSKA (reference sequence). The CDR3 spells CSGGLAVLYEQYF. The CDR3 DNA reads as TGCAGTGGGGGGTTAGCGGTTTTGTACGAGCAGTACTTC.

This chain connects TRBV15 to TRBJ2-5; no clear D. Trimming removed 0 bases at V and 4 bases at J, with 9 bases between. CDR3 length: 14 residues. Germline V gives CDR1 LNHNV, CDR2 YYDKDF (reference sequence). As DNA, the CDR3 is TGTGCCACCAGCAGAGATTCGGGCCCAGAGACCCAGTACTTC. It codes for CATSRDSGPETQYF.

This clonotype turned up a few times. The genes are TRBV20-1 and TRBJ1-2, with 9 bases that match TRBD1. The CDR3 totals 15 residues. J lost 9 bases, V lost 6 bases, and 17 bases had no gene match. The germline V gene encodes CDR1 DFQATT and CDR2 SNEGSKA (reference sequence). The CDR3 nucleotides read TGCAGTGCCAAGGACAGGGGACAGAAAAGAAAGCGCTACACCTTC. Translation: CSAKDRGQKRKRYTF.

This clonotype came up a few times. V gene TRBV5-1 combines with J gene TRBJ2-7; 8 bases match TRBD1. Trimming removed 1 base from V and 7 bases from J; junction bases left unmatched: 7. Looked up from germline, CDR1 is SGHRS and CDR2 is YFSETQ. This CDR3 contains 14 residues. This chain's CDR3 is CASSLLQGVQEQYF. The CDR3 coding sequence is TGCGCCAGCAGCTTGTTACAGGGGGTGCAGGAGCAGTACTTC.